Following are 23 T cell receptor beta chains from one sample sequenced in a study of regulatory T cells in long-lasting Graves disease. Specified time point: newly diagnosed GD, antithyroid drugs for less than 3 months. TCR sequences were obtained from RNA taken from PBMCs. Both iRepertoire HTBI primers and Arm-PCR of CDR3 regions were used to build the TCR beta libraries. A single record per CDR3 protein comes from TCRdb applying MiXCR to the multiplex PCR reads. In the table there are fewer than 350,000 distinct CDR3 sequences, over 15% of which are singletons. The sample was peripheral blood mononuclear cells (PBMCs), taken at new diagnosis, from a patient treated with antithyroid drugs. These receptors came from a female donor with Graves disease.

The rearrangement uses TRBV30 and TRBJ1-2; D may be TRBD1 (6 bases). The V end lost 0 bases, the J end lost 2 bases, and 10 bases lay between the germline ends. Germline V lookup: CDR1 GTSNPN, CDR2 SVGIG (reference sequence). The CDR3 runs 14 residues. The DNA of the CDR3 is TGTGCCTGGAGTGTAGGGCAGGGGAACTATGGCTACACCTTC. Residues: CAWSVGQGNYGYTF.

This clonotype was seen many times. This chain joins TRBV20-1 and TRBJ2-1, with D perhaps TRBD2 (6 bases). V lost 3 bases and J 4 bases, leaving 13 bases between the germline ends. Germline V gene sequence: CDR1 DFQATT, CDR2 SNEGSKA (reference sequence). The CDR3 contains 14 residues. Here the CDR3 reads CSARPGGPYNEQFF. CDR3 bases: TGCAGTGCTAGGCCTGGAGGGCCATACAATGAGCAGTTCTTC.

The sample holds many counts of this clonotype. The rearrangement links TRBV14 to TRBJ2-1; TRBD2 agrees at 7 bases. CDR1 is SGHDN and CDR2 is FVKESK in the germline V gene. Losses at the gene ends were 2 bases for V and 8 bases for J; bases not matched to a gene: 6. The CDR3 consists of 14 residues. The CDR3 region is CASSQRAGRYEQFF. The CDR3 DNA is TGTGCCAGCAGCCAACGAGCGGGACGATATGAGCAGTTCTTC.

In the case of this clonotype: A read error may account for a junction end that differs from germline. The J gene is TRBJ2-1, the V gene TRBV19; the D gene is possibly TRBD2 (5 bases). The CDR3 is made up of 13 amino acids. In germline, CDR1 is LNHDA, CDR2 SQIVND (reference sequence). The DNA for the CDR3 is TGTGCCAGTACTGGGAGCACCTACAATGAGCGGTTCTTC. Protein sequence: CASTGSTYNERFF.

V usage is TRBV28 and J usage is TRBJ1-6; a weak D match, TRBD1 (6 bases). CDR3 length: 15 amino acids. Trimming took off 6 bases at V and 6 bases at J, with 15 bases between the two ends. Germline V lookup: CDR1 MDHEN, CDR2 SYDVKM. The DNA for the CDR3 is TGTGCCAGCAGACCTCGGACAGAAATTAATTCACCCCTCCACTTT. Encoded protein: CASRPRTEINSPLHF. Complete variable domain (other parts from reference TRBV28 and TRBJ1-6): DVKVTQSSRYLVKRTGEKVFLECVQDMDHENMFWYRQDPGLGLRLIYFSYDVKMKEKGDIPEGYSVSREKKERFSLILESASTNQTSMYLCASRPRTEINSPLHFGNGTRLTVT.

V and J are TRBV7-3 and TRBJ2-7; the D gene is possibly TRBD2 (6 bases). The ends were cut back, 5 bases at V and 3 bases at J, with 14 bases in the middle. This CDR3 is built from 14 residues. Germline CDR1 and CDR2: SGHTA and FQGTGA. The DNA of the CDR3 is TGTGCCAGCAGCGCATACGGGAGTCTCTACGAGCAGTACTTC. The encoded protein is CASSAYGSLYEQYF.

This clonotype was observed many times. V and J are TRBV7-9 and TRBJ1-2; 8 nucleotides align to TRBD1. This CDR3 spans 16 amino acids. Germline CDR1 is SEHNR and CDR2 is FQNEAQ (reference sequence). V shed 5 bases and J 2 bases; nucleotides not matched to a gene: 10. The CDR3 nucleotides read TGTGCCAGCAGCGTGGGACAGGCGAACACCAACTATGGCTACACCTTC. Its translation is CASSVGQANTNYGYTF.

V usage is TRBV5-1 and J usage is TRBJ1-3; possible D gene TRBD1, 5 bases. Germline V gives CDR1 SGHRS, CDR2 YFSETQ. Trimming shortened V by 3 bases and J by 8 bases, and 15 bases separated the two germline ends. The CDR3 spans 14 residues. This chain's CDR3 is CASSSPGRSDTIYF. The CDR3 DNA reads as TGCGCCAGCAGCTCACCGGGACGGTCAGACACCATATATTTT.

V gene TRBV18 combines with J gene TRBJ2-2, with D tentatively TRBD1 (6 bases). Germline-derived CDR1 and CDR2 are KGHSH and LQKENI. CDR3 size: 15 residues. Between the trimmed V and J ends, which lost 1 base and 3 bases, there was a span of 9 bases. CDR3 nucleotide sequence: TGTGCCAGCTCACCACTTACAGGGTACACCGGGGAGCTGTTTTTT. Its protein is CASSPLTGYTGELFF.

This clonotype was seen at least ten times. The chain combines TRBV5-1 with TRBJ2-3; D is perhaps TRBD2 (5 bases). V was shortened by 0 bases and J by 5 bases, with 7 bases between the two germline ends. The CDR3 spans 13 residues. CDR1 and CDR2 from the germline V gene are SGHRS and YFSETQ. CDR3 residues: CASSLASGDTQYF. The CDR3 DNA is TGCGCCAGCAGCTTGGCCAGCGGAGATACGCAGTATTTT.

This clonotype was detected many times. For the CDR3, the DNA is TGCGCCAGCAGCTTGGGAGTAGGATTCACTAATGAAAAACTGTTTTTT. Protein product: CASSLGVGFTNEKLFF. The chain couples TRBV5-1 to TRBJ1-4; no definite D call. Trimming pared 0 bases from V and 2 bases from J, leaving 11 bases between. Germline V gives CDR1 SGHRS, CDR2 YFSETQ. The CDR3 is 16 amino acids.

This clonotype was detected a few times. The gene calls are TRBV13 and TRBJ2-2; perhaps D is TRBD1 or TRBD2 (6 bases each). Germline lookup yields CDR1 PRHDT and CDR2 FYEKMQ (reference sequence). CDR3 length: 14 amino acids. V lost 7 bases, J lost 5 bases, and 14 bases lay in between. CDR3 DNA: TGTGCCAGCAACAGAAAAGGGGGGACCGGGGAGCTGTTTTTT. Its translation: CASNRKGGTGELFF. Variable domain in full (rest from reference TRBV13 and TRBJ2-2): AAGVIQSPRHLIKEKRETATLKCYPIPRHDTVYWYQQGPGQDPQFLISFYEKMQSDKGSIPDRFSAQQFSDYHSELNMSSLELGDSALYFCASNRKGGTGELFFGEGSRLTVL.

This clonotype was observed a handful of times. The CDR3 DNA reads TGTGCCAGCAGCTTGGAGCCGGGACAGGCTGGAAGCTACACCTTC. Its protein product is CASSLEPGQAGSYTF. V and J are TRBV5-5 and TRBJ1-2, with 8 bases aligning to TRBD1. V lost 0 bases to trimming and J lost 9 bases; unmatched junction nucleotides: 10. The germline CDR1 and CDR2 sequences are SGHKS and YYEKEE (reference sequence). The CDR3 sequence is 15 residues long.

This clonotype was observed at least ten times. The rearrangement joins TRBV18 to TRBJ2-1, with a weak D call TRBD2 (5 bases). V lost 2 bases and J lost 5, with 13 bases in between. The germline CDR1 and CDR2 sequences are KGHSH and LQKENI. The CDR3 is 15 residues long. CDR3 in amino acids: CASSPREPHHNEQFF. CDR3 coding DNA: TGTGCCAGCTCACCAAGGGAGCCCCACCACAATGAGCAGTTCTTC.

This clonotype occurred many times. The rearrangement joins TRBV19 to TRBJ2-5, with D possibly matching TRBD1 (7 bases). The CDR3 is 18 amino acids. In germline, CDR1 is LNHDA, CDR2 SQIVND (reference sequence). Trimming shortened V by 3 bases and J by 4 bases, and 24 bases separated the two germline ends. DNA of the CDR3: TGTGCCAGTAGTATTAGGAGGGGGCGCGAAAGCCACGGAGAGACCCAGTACTTC. It codes for CASSIRRGRESHGETQYF. Based on the CDR3 plus reference TRBV19 and TRBJ2-5, the full variable domain is DGGITQSPKYLFRKEGQNVTLSCEQNLNHDAMYWYRQDPGQGLRLIYYSQIVNDFQKGDIAEGYSVSREKKESFPLTVTSAQKNPTAFYLCASSIRRGRESHGETQYFGPGTRLLVL.

The table lists this clonotype with many counts. The chain carries TRBV5-6 and TRBJ2-5; D may correspond to TRBD1 or TRBD2 (5 bases each). Trimming stripped 2 bases from V and 3 bases from J, with 14 bases between. CDR1 is SGHDT and CDR2 is YYEEEE in the germline V gene. The CDR3 has 15 residues. In nucleotides, the CDR3 is TGTGCCAGCAGCTTAAACCGGGACCACGAAGAGACCCAGTACTTC. Its protein product is CASSLNRDHEETQYF.

This clonotype occurred many times. Germline and junction disagree at one end, which may indicate a read error. The genes are TRBV9 and TRBJ2-2; no reliable D call. The CDR3 is made up of 14 amino acids. Germline-derived CDR1 and CDR2 are SGDLS and YYNGEE. CDR3 nucleotide sequence: TGCGCCAGCAGCTTGGATCGGATCGCCGGGGAGCTGTTTTTT. Residues: CASSLDRIAGELFF.

This clonotype was observed many times. The chain couples TRBV28 to TRBJ1-6; D is perhaps TRBD1 (5 bases). Per the germline V gene, CDR1 is MDHEN and CDR2 is SYDVKM. Trimming took off 6 bases at V and 8 bases at J, with 14 bases between the two ends. There are 14 residues in the CDR3. The chain's CDR3 is CASRITGGHSPLHF. CDR3 in DNA: TGTGCCAGCAGAATAACAGGAGGCCATTCACCCCTCCACTTT.

The chain links TRBV11-3 to TRBJ1-1; D is ambiguous. Between the trimmed V and J ends, which lost 1 base and 3 bases, there was a span of 9 bases. This CDR3 is built from 14 residues. From germline, CDR1 is SGHNT and CDR2 YENEEA. CDR3 sequence reads: CASSLVRVDTEAFF. In nucleotides, the CDR3 is TGTGCCAGCAGCTTAGTAAGGGTGGACACTGAAGCTTTCTTT.

Notes on this clonotype: This may arise from a read error, as a much more abundant clone is one base away. This chain uses TRBV19 with TRBJ2-7, with 15 positions matching TRBD2. Germline V lookup: CDR1 LNHDA, CDR2 SQIVND (reference sequence). The V segment lost 5 bases and the J segment 7 bases; nucleotides outside the gene matches: 18. CDR3 length: 19 amino acids. As DNA, the CDR3 is TGTGCCAGTAGTTACGGGACTAGCGGGAGGATAACCCCTTTCAATGAGCAGTACTTC. This codes for CASSYGTSGRITPFNEQYF.

The table lists this clonotype with a few counts. The CDR3 here is CATRDRLTYEQYF. CDR3 DNA sequence: TGTGCCACCAGGGACAGACTCACCTACGAGCAGTACTTC. The chain employs TRBV19 and TRBJ2-7; 7 bases line up with TRBD1. This CDR3 region has 13 residues. V was clipped by 10 bases and J by 2 bases; unmatched bases: 8. From germline, CDR1 is LNHDA and CDR2 SQIVND (reference sequence).

V usage is TRBV2 and J usage is TRBJ2-3; maybe TRBD1 (5 bases). Germline CDR1 and CDR2: SNHLY and FYNNEI. CDR3 length equals 15 residues. Trimming removed 0 bases from V and 2 bases from J, with 9 bases in between. CDR3 nucleotides: TGTGCCAGCAGTGAAGCGCAGGGTCCCACAGATACGCAGTATTTT. This codes for CASSEAQGPTDTQYF.

This clonotype was detected once. A read error may explain this, as a much larger clone is one base away. CDR3 coding DNA: TGCAGTGCTAGAGATTTGCCCGCCACTCGCATAGATACGCAGTATTTT. Translated, it gives CSARDLPATRIDTQYF. This sequence joins TRBV20-1 and TRBJ2-3; D is ambiguous. The CDR3 covers 16 residues. The V end was cut by 0 bases, the J end by 5 bases, with 18 bases between. CDR1 DFQATT and CDR2 SNEGSKA come from the germline V gene (reference sequence).